The entry below describes one T cell receptor beta chain. The data derive from a study of shared clonotypes between healthy human individuals. Between the trimmed V and J ends, which lost 0 bases and 8 bases, there was a span of 17 bases. This CDR3 comprises 16 residues. CDR1 and CDR2 from the germline V gene are SEHNR and FQNEAQ (reference sequence). Sequencing on ten immunoSEQ deep assay plates was performed for unsorted PBMC DNA. Profiled with immunoSEQ multiplex PCR; TCRdb holds only in-frame clones, not every one. In the table there are about 490,000 clones, roughly 85% of which are singletons. This clonotype originated in a woman in her 40s in good health. Some clones in this sample may be carry-over from other donors' samples. The sequenced material came from PBMCs. The chain carries TRBV7-9 and TRBJ2-1; no firm D call. The CDR3 nucleotides are TGTGCCAGCAGCTTAGCCCTCGGTTACAGTCCCCATGAGCAGTTCTTC. This sequence encodes CASSLALGYSPHEQFF.